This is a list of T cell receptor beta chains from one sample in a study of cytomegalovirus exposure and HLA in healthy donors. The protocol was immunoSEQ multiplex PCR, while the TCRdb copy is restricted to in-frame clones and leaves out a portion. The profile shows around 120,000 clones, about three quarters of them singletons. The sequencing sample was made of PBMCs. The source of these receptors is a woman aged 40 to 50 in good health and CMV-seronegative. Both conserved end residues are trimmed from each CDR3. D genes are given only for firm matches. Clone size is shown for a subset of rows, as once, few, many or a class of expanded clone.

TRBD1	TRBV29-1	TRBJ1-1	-	SVGRNRGGTEAF
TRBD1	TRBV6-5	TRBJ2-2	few	ASSYSLGQGTGELF
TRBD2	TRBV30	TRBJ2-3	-	AWGSGSGTDTQY
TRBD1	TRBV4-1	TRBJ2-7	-	ASSQEPSGQPYSYEQY
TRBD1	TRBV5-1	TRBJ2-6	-	ASSSFPGQGAGANGLT
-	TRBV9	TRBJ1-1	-	ASSSGHPNTEAF
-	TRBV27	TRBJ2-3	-	ASSLTLLTDTQY
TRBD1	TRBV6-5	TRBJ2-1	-	ASSYSQGAEFNEQF
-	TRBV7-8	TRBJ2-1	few	ASSLVSDNEQF
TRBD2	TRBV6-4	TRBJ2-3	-	ASSEGLAGGQDHTQY
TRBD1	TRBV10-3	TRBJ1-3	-	AIGTGAYGSGNTIY
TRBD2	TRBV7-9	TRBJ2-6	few	ASSLTSGRAGGANVLT
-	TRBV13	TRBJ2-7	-	ASSLTPGSGEQY
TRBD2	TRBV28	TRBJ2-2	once	ASEPPGLATTGELF
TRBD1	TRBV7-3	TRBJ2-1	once	ASSSGTGVREQF
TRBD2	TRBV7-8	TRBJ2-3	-	ATRGGTPDTQY
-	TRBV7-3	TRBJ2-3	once	ASSSSVSSTDTQY
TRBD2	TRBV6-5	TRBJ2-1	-	ASSILAGVTNEQF
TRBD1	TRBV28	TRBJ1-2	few	ASNSRPGRGHDGYT
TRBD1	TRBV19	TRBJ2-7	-	ASSAGTGSSYEQY
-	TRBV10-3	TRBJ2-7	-	AISPSQGEQY
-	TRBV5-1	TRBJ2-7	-	ASSLATGGSDEQY
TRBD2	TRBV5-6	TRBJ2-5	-	ASSVAWGSGRQTQY
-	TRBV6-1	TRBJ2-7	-	ASATDWINYEQY
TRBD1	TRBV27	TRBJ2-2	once	ASRGQGPPGELF